Presented here are 19 T cell receptor beta chains from one specimen sequenced in a study of T-cell memory formation after mild COVID-19. TCRdb recomputed calls from the 5' RACE reads with MiXCR, one row per CDR3 protein. The table includes some 250,000 distinct CDR3 sequences, approximately 19% detected once. The sample was PBMCs or a T cell subset sorted from them (not recorded which). Every receptor here comes from a man between 18 and 29 years old who had mild COVID-19 (a few samples of this study predate the infection). Cell type and time point are not known.

The chain links TRBV7-3 to TRBJ2-3, with a weak D call TRBD1 (6 bases). This CDR3 region has 12 residues. From germline, CDR1 is SGHTA and CDR2 FQGTGA. Trimming removed 4 bases at V and 14 bases at J, with 16 bases between. Here the CDR3 reads CASSSDRPNLYF. CDR3 DNA sequence: TGTGCCAGCAGCTCCGACAGGCCCAATCTGTATTTT.

The chain carries TRBV4-2 and TRBJ1-1, with D possibly being TRBD1 (6 bases). V lost 0 bases and J lost 12, with 14 bases in between. From germline, CDR1 is LGHNA and CDR2 YNFKEQ. This CDR3 region has 13 residues. CDR3 coding DNA: TGTGCCAGCAGCCAAGATTGGACAGTGGGCCCTTTCTTT. This codes for CASSQDWTVGPFF.

On this clonotype itself: At one end, the junction sequence differs from germline, possibly due to a read error. This chain uses TRBV4-3 with TRBJ2-7; D is unresolved. The CDR3 runs 14 residues. Germline CDR1 is LGHNA and CDR2 is YSLEER. The CDR3 bases are TGCGTCAGCAGCCAAGACCCTGGATCCTACGAGCAGTACTTC. This translates into CVSSQDPGSYEQYF.

The J gene is TRBJ2-5, the V gene TRBV5-6, with D maybe TRBD1 (6 bases). CDR3 length equals 14 residues. The V end was cut by 3 bases, the J end by 4 bases, with 13 bases between. The V gene's germline CDR1 is SGHDT and CDR2 YYEEEE. DNA of the CDR3: TGTGCCAGCAGCTCCGGGACAATAAGAGAGACCCAGTACTTC. This gives the protein CASSSGTIRETQYF.

This clonotype was counted at least ten times. The chain has TRBV7-2 and TRBJ2-7; D is possibly TRBD1 or TRBD2 (6 bases each). The germline V gene has CDR1 SGHTA and CDR2 FQGNSA. This CDR3 has 13 amino acids. Trimming took 1 base from V and 6 from J, leaving 10 bases between them. DNA of the CDR3: TGTGCCAGCAGCTTAGTAGGAGGGGGCGAGCAGTACTTC. This codes for CASSLVGGGEQYF.

There are many counts of this clonotype. This chain links TRBV7-3 with TRBJ2-7; tentative D call: TRBD1 (5 bases). Germline V gene data show CDR1 as SGHTA and CDR2 as FQGTGA. Trimming pared 4 bases from V and 2 bases from J, leaving 12 bases between. The CDR3 is made up of 14 amino acids. The CDR3 DNA reads as TGTGCCAGCAGCTCAGACAGTAACCCCTACGAGCAGTACTTC. Protein: CASSSDSNPYEQYF.

This clonotype was detected only once. The chain joins TRBV5-1 to TRBJ1-1; TRBD1 agrees at 7 bases. This CDR3 is 13 amino acids long. The V segment lost 2 bases and the J segment 7 bases; nucleotides outside the gene matches: 5. Germline-derived CDR1 and CDR2 are SGHRS and YFSETQ. The CDR3 here is CASSFQGGIEAFF. The CDR3 DNA follows: TGCGCCAGCAGCTTCCAGGGGGGAATTGAAGCTTTCTTT.

CDR3 sequence: CASSSRTSGGDEQYV. CDR3 coding DNA: TGTGCCAGCAGCTCACGGACTAGCGGGGGCGACGAGCAGTACGTC. The gene calls are TRBV28 and TRBJ2-7; 13 bases are a match to TRBD2. After removal of 6 bases from V and 5 bases from J, the junction contained 7 bases not matched to a gene. Looked up from germline, CDR1 is MDHEN and CDR2 is SYDVKM. The CDR3 consists of 15 residues.

This clonotype was seen at least ten times. The rearrangement links TRBV29-1 to TRBJ2-1, with TRBD2 matching over 10 bases. The germline gives CDR1 SQVTM, CDR2 ANQGSEA. V was pared by 6 bases and J by 8 bases, with 4 bases of the junction left unmatched. The CDR3 totals 12 residues. The CDR3 region has the DNA TGCAGCGTCTCTAGCGGGGGCTATGAGCAGTTCTTC. It yields the protein CSVSSGGYEQFF.

The chain links TRBV7-8 to TRBJ1-2; D is ambiguous. The V end lost 5 bases, the J end lost 2 bases, and 9 bases lay between the germline ends. The V gene's germline CDR1 is SGHVS and CDR2 FQNEAQ. This CDR3 region has 13 residues. This CDR3 is CASSLLGNYGYTF. Written as DNA, the CDR3 is TGTGCCAGCAGCCTCCTCGGGAACTATGGCTACACCTTC.

This clonotype was detected only a few times. The V gene is TRBV5-1, the J gene TRBJ2-6, with D maybe TRBD1 (6 bases). V dropped 8 bases and J dropped 0 bases, with 12 bases sitting between them. The CDR3 length is 15 residues. Germline V lookup: CDR1 SGHRS, CDR2 YFSETQ. The CDR3 region has the DNA TGCGCCAGTGGGACACCAGACTCTGGGGCCAACGTCCTGACTTTC. This translates into CASGTPDSGANVLTF. Looking up the rest from reference TRBV5-1 and TRBJ2-6 gives the full variable domain: KAGVTQTPRYLIKTRGQQVTLSCSPISGHRSVSWYQQTPGQGLQFLFEYFSETQRNKGNFPGRFSGRQFSNSRSEMNVSTLELGDSALYLCASGTPDSGANVLTFGAGSRLTVL.

The chain employs TRBV13 and TRBJ1-1; D is ambiguous. V lost 5 bases and J lost 6, with 13 bases in between. The germline CDR1 and CDR2 sequences are PRHDT and FYEKMQ (reference sequence). The CDR3 is made up of 13 amino acids. The CDR3 loop reads CASSLRPRAEAFF. The CDR3 DNA is TGTGCCAGCAGCCTACGGCCCCGGGCTGAAGCTTTCTTT.

This clonotype was seen only a few times. The V call is TRBV4-3, the J call TRBJ2-1; D remains ambiguous. This CDR3 is built from 16 residues. Per the germline V gene, CDR1 is LGHNA and CDR2 is YSLEER. V was pared by 5 bases and J by 0 bases, with 14 bases between. The CDR3 bases are TGCGCCAGCAGCGGCCTTGTCCTTAGCTCCTACAATGAGCAGTTCTTC. This translates into CASSGLVLSSYNEQFF.

The gene calls are TRBV9 and TRBJ2-3, with no clear D. Germline assignment: CDR1 SGDLS and CDR2 YYNGEE. Trimming removed 4 bases from V and 0 bases from J, with 12 bases in between. The CDR3 sequence is 15 residues long. CDR3 sequence reads: CASSPQPQSTDTQYF. CDR3 DNA: TGTGCCAGCAGCCCCCAACCTCAGAGCACAGATACGCAGTATTTT.

V gene TRBV28 combines with J gene TRBJ2-4; D is perhaps TRBD1 (6 bases). The CDR3 contains 16 residues. Trimming removed 6 bases at V and 6 bases at J, with 21 bases between. The germline CDR1 and CDR2 sequences are MDHEN and SYDVKM. CDR3 in amino acids: CASRSYGTGLRNIQYF. The CDR3 coding sequence is TGTGCCAGCAGGTCATATGGAACAGGGTTGAGAAACATTCAGTACTTC.

The V and J genes are TRBV3-1 and TRBJ1-2; no reliable D call. The CDR3 runs 15 residues. Germline lookup yields CDR1 LGHDT and CDR2 YNNKEL (reference sequence). Trimming pared 1 base from V and 3 bases from J, leaving 12 bases between. The CDR3 region has the DNA TGTGCCAGCAGCCAAGGAGATGGAGATCACTATGGCTACACCTTC. Protein product: CASSQGDGDHYGYTF.

The sample holds a few counts of this clonotype. The chain is built from TRBV5-1 and TRBJ2-1; TRBD2 matches 11 bases. The CDR3 length is 14 residues. Trimming at V came to 5 bases and at J to 5 bases, leaving 3 bases not matched to a gene. From germline, CDR1 is SGHRS and CDR2 YFSETQ. CDR3 sequence (DNA): TGCGCCAGCAGTAGCGGGGGGGATAACAATGAGCAGTTCTTC. Encoded protein: CASSSGGDNNEQFF. The whole variable domain, filled in from reference TRBV5-1 and TRBJ2-1, reads KAGVTQTPRYLIKTRGQQVTLSCSPISGHRSVSWYQQTPGQGLQFLFEYFSETQRNKGNFPGRFSGRQFSNSRSEMNVSTLELGDSALYLCASSSGGDNNEQFFGPGTRLTVL.

J is TRBJ2-2 and V is TRBV11-2; the D gene could be TRBD1 or TRBD2 (6 bases each). CDR1 and CDR2 from the germline V gene are SGHAT and FQNNGV. The CDR3 is 16 residues long. V was cut by 10 bases and J by 0 bases, with 18 bases left in between. The CDR3 region has the DNA TGTGCCACCTCCCGCAGGGGAGGCGCGAACACCGGGGAGCTGTTTTTT. Its protein is CATSRRGGANTGELFF.

The chain carries TRBV6-5 and TRBJ1-1, with D uncertain. Trimming removed 0 bases from V and 6 bases from J, with 11 bases in between. CDR1 MNHEY and CDR2 SVGAGI come from the germline V gene. This CDR3 is built from 14 residues. The CDR3 coding sequence is TGTGCCAGCAGTTACTCGATAGAACGGGCTGAAGCTTTCTTT. This translates into CASSYSIERAEAFF.